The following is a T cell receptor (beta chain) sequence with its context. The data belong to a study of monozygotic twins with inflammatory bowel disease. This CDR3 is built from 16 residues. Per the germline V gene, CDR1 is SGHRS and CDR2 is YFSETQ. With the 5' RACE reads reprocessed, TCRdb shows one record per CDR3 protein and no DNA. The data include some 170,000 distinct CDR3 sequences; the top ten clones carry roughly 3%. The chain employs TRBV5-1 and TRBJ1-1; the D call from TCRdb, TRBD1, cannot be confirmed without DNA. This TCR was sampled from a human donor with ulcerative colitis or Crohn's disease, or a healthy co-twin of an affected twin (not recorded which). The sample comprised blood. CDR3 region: CASSSGTGIMNTEAFF.